What follows are 25 T cell receptor beta chains derived from one specimen sequenced in a study of blood T cell repertoires in COVID-19. Clones were sequenced by immunoSEQ multiplex PCR, and TCRdb holds only the in-frame ones, with some missing. The sample lists 330,000 or so clones; over 80% were seen once. The sample was peripheral blood. These receptors were collected from a man under 40 with COVID-19, enrolled during active disease.

V is TRBV19 and J is TRBJ1-4; D uncertain. V lost 6 bases to trimming and J lost 7 bases, with 12 bases between them. Germline lookup yields CDR1 LNHDA and CDR2 SQIVND (reference sequence). This CDR3 has 13 amino acids. The CDR3 DNA reads as TGTGCCAGTAGGAGTCAGGATTCTGAAAAACTGTTTTTT. This gives the protein CASRSQDSEKLFF.

The rearrangement joins TRBV12-3 or TRBV12-4 to TRBJ1-2, with unresolved D. Between the trimmed V and J ends, which lost 5 bases and 8 bases, there was a span of 12 bases. This CDR3 is 12 amino acids long. CDR3 in amino acids: CASSRGAMGYTF. Here the CDR3 DNA reads TGTGCCAGCAGTCGGGGAGCGATGGGCTACACCTTC.

Worth noting for this clone: Other DNA sequences in this sample translate to the same CDR3. The genes are TRBV18 and TRBJ2-7; TRBD1 agrees at 8 bases. There are 14 residues in the CDR3. Germline CDR1 and CDR2: KGHSH and LQKENI. V trimming: 3 bases; J trimming: 4 bases; junction bases outside the gene matches: 5. The CDR3, as DNA: TGTGCCAGCTCACCCGGGACAGGCCTTTACGAGCAGTACTTC. This translates into CASSPGTGLYEQYF.

This clone was observed once. The J gene is TRBJ2-5, the V gene TRBV19; perhaps TRBD2 as D (6 bases). V was clipped by 5 bases and J by 1 base, with 14 bases between them. The CDR3 runs 15 residues. The germline CDR1 and CDR2 sequences are LNHDA and SQIVND (reference sequence). In DNA, the CDR3 is TGTGCCAGTAGTCTTGGCCGGGAGTCCCAAGAGACCCAGTACTTC. Translated: CASSLGRESQETQYF.

The rearrangement uses TRBV27 and TRBJ1-2; D is perhaps TRBD1 (6 bases). CDR1 and CDR2 from the germline V gene are MNHEY and SMNVEV (reference sequence). The CDR3 is 13 residues long. V lost 8 bases and J 5 bases, leaving 15 bases between the germline ends. The CDR3 reads CASGRQAHYGYTF. CDR3 sequence (DNA): TGTGCCAGCGGAAGACAGGCGCATTATGGCTACACCTTC.

CDR3 amino acids: CASILEGLGNEQFF. The CDR3 DNA reads as TGTGCCAGCATCCTGGAGGGCCTGGGAAATGAGCAGTTCTTC. The chain links TRBV2 to TRBJ2-1; perhaps TRBD2 as D (6 bases). This CDR3 has 14 amino acids. V was cut by 7 bases and J by 7 bases, with 17 bases left in between. In germline, CDR1 is SNHLY, CDR2 FYNNEI.

The V call is TRBV24-1, the J call TRBJ2-2; 9 bases align to TRBD1. Germline V CDR1 and CDR2: KGHDR, SFDVKD. This CDR3 spans 13 amino acids. Trimming cost V 7 bases and J 6 bases; bases outside gene matches: 2. The CDR3 spells CATRGTGSGELFF. CDR3 DNA: TGTGCCACCAGGGGGACAGGGTCCGGGGAGCTGTTTTTT.

The chain is built from TRBV27 and TRBJ1-2, with D possibly TRBD1 on 6 matching bases. The CDR3 consists of 16 residues. From germline, CDR1 is MNHEY and CDR2 SMNVEV (reference sequence). Between the trimmed V and J ends, which lost 2 bases and 4 bases, there was a span of 17 bases. This CDR3 is CASSLNLGGPFYGYTF. CDR3 nucleotide sequence: TGTGCCAGCAGTTTAAATTTAGGGGGACCTTTCTATGGCTACACCTTC.

The gene calls are TRBV7-3 and TRBJ1-2; TRBD1 matches 9 bases. The V gene end was trimmed by 3 bases and the J gene end by 6 bases; junction bases not matched to a gene: 8. This CDR3 is 15 amino acids long. Germline V lookup: CDR1 SGHTA, CDR2 FQGTGA. CDR3 sequence (DNA): TGTGCCAGCAGCTTTTCCCGGGACAGGGTGCATGGCTACACCTTC. This encodes CASSFSRDRVHGYTF.

The gene calls are TRBV24-1 and TRBJ2-3; unclear D gene. The CDR3 loop spans 15 amino acids. The germline gives CDR1 KGHDR, CDR2 SFDVKD. Trimming left V 9 bases short and J 0 bases short, with 15 bases between. This CDR3 reads CATSASQTSTDTQYF. In DNA form, the CDR3 reads TGTGCCACCTCCGCCTCTCAGACTAGCACAGATACGCAGTATTTT.

The chain recombines TRBV19 with TRBJ2-1; 8 bases map to TRBD2. In germline, CDR1 is LNHDA, CDR2 SQIVND (reference sequence). The CDR3 is 15 amino acids. The V segment lost 6 bases and the J segment 0 bases; nucleotides outside the gene matches: 4. CDR3 in amino acids: CASSLGLVSYNEQFF. The DNA of the CDR3 is TGTGCCAGTAGCCTGGGACTAGTCTCCTACAATGAGCAGTTCTTC.

In its sample, this clone was seen once. V and J are TRBV13 and TRBJ2-7; 7 nucleotides agree with TRBD1. V shed 5 bases and J 2 bases; nucleotides not matched to a gene: 6. Germline-derived CDR1 and CDR2 are PRHDT and FYEKMQ (reference sequence). The CDR3 length is 14 residues. The CDR3 DNA reads TGTGCCAGCAGCACAGGGGATTACCCCTACGAGCAGTACTTC. Encoded protein: CASSTGDYPYEQYF.

The rearrangement uses TRBV19 and TRBJ2-1, with 9 nucleotides matching TRBD1. Germline CDR1 LNHDA, CDR2 SQIVND (reference sequence). V shed 4 bases, J shed 7 bases, and the junction held 5 bases outside the gene matches. The CDR3 is 14 residues long. The CDR3 nucleotides are TGTGCCAGTAGTACCACCGGGACAGGGAATGAGCAGTTCTTC. This sequence encodes CASSTTGTGNEQFF.

V and J are TRBV7-9 and TRBJ2-7; possible D gene TRBD2, 5 bases. The CDR3 is 14 amino acids. V was trimmed by 2 bases and J by 2 bases, leaving 10 bases between them. The germline V gene encodes CDR1 SEHNR and CDR2 FQNEAQ (reference sequence). CDR3 in DNA: TGTGCCAGCAGCTTAAGCGGCTCGGCCTACGAGCAGTACTTC. Its protein is CASSLSGSAYEQYF.

The chain couples TRBV7-2 to TRBJ2-1; D is possibly TRBD2 (5 bases). The CDR3 sequence is 17 residues long. Germline V lookup: CDR1 SGHTA, CDR2 FQGNSA. V lost 5 bases, J lost 2 bases, and 19 bases lay in between. The CDR3 DNA sequence: TGTGCCAGCAGCCAAAGACACGGGGTGAGCACCTACAATGAGCAGTTCTTC. Translation: CASSQRHGVSTYNEQFF.

The J gene is TRBJ1-2, the V gene TRBV6-2 or TRBV6-3; maybe TRBD1 (5 bases). The CDR3 extends over 16 amino acids. Trimming cost V 2 bases and J 8 bases, with 21 bases left between them. The germline CDR1 and CDR2 sequences are MNHEY and SVGEGT. CDR3 nucleotides: TGTGCCAGCAGTTACGCCTACAGTTTCGGGGGAGCGGGCTACACCTTC. This sequence encodes CASSYAYSFGGAGYTF.

The chain joins TRBV15 to TRBJ1-2; no clear D gene. Looked up from germline, CDR1 is LNHNV and CDR2 is YYDKDF (reference sequence). The CDR3 is 12 amino acids. Trimming removed 3 bases at V and 8 bases at J, with 10 bases between. The CDR3 nucleotides are TGTGCCACCAGCAGCTTGAGGCTGGGCTACACCTTC. Its protein is CATSSLRLGYTF.

A word on this clone: This specimen includes other DNA sequences encoding the same CDR3. CDR3 coding DNA: TGTGCCAGCAGTTTATCCAGGTTGAACACTGAAGCTTTCTTT. As protein: CASSLSRLNTEAFF. The rearrangement uses TRBV27 and TRBJ1-1; D ambiguous. Germline loops: CDR1 MNHEY, CDR2 SMNVEV (reference sequence). This CDR3 has 14 amino acids. The V end was cut by 0 bases, the J end by 0 bases, with 5 bases between.

This chain joins TRBV6-4 and TRBJ1-2, with D hard to call. V was shortened by 0 bases and J by 0 bases, with 11 bases between the two germline ends. The CDR3 spans 16 residues. The V gene's germline CDR1 is MRHNA and CDR2 SNTAGT. In DNA form, the CDR3 reads TGTGCCAGCAGTGACTCGTGGGGAGCAGCTAACTATGGCTACACCTTC. Amino acid sequence: CASSDSWGAANYGYTF.

The rearrangement links TRBV7-9 to TRBJ1-1; possibly TRBD1 for D (5 bases). This CDR3 is built from 16 residues. The V gene lost 4 bases and the J gene lost 0 bases, with 15 bases spanning the gap. The germline gives CDR1 SEHNR, CDR2 FQNEAQ (reference sequence). The CDR3 nucleotides are TGTGCCAGCAGCTCCCCCGTGACAGCAATGAACACTGAAGCTTTCTTT. Amino acids: CASSSPVTAMNTEAFF.

This chain links TRBV6-4 with TRBJ1-5, with 7 bases lining up with TRBD1. The CDR3 extends over 17 amino acids. Germline CDR1 is MRHNA and CDR2 is SNTAGT. After removal of 0 bases from V and 3 bases from J, the junction contained 8 bases not matched to a gene. Here the CDR3 reads CASSDSKLQGNNQPQHF. The DNA for the CDR3 is TGTGCCAGCAGTGACTCGAAGCTACAGGGGAACAATCAGCCCCAGCATTTT.

The chain combines TRBV9 with TRBJ1-2; D not certain. Deletions cut 0 bases from V and 4 bases from J, with 4 bases between. From germline, CDR1 is SGDLS and CDR2 YYNGEE. This CDR3 has 12 amino acids. CDR3 in DNA: TGTGCCAGCAGCGTAGGTAGCTATGGCTACACCTTC. Protein product: CASSVGSYGYTF.

The CDR3 nucleotides are TGCGCCAGCAGCCAAGAAATACAGACAAGGTACGAGCAGTACTTC. Translating gives CASSQEIQTRYEQYF. This chain joins TRBV4-3 and TRBJ2-7; unclear D gene. Germline V CDR1 and CDR2: LGHNA, YSLEER. V was trimmed by 0 bases and J by 4 bases, leaving 13 bases between them. The CDR3 loop spans 15 amino acids.

Remarks on this clone: Additional DNA sequences in this sample encode the identical CDR3. J is TRBJ1-5 and V is TRBV6-6; D is unclear. Germline V gene lookup returns CDR1 MNHNY and CDR2 SVGAGI (reference sequence). With 0 bases removed from V and 2 bases from J, the gap between germline ends came to 5 bases. CDR3 length: 14 residues. The DNA for the CDR3 is TGTGCCAGCAGTTACTCGAGGGGCAATCAGCCCCAGCATTTT. It is translated as CASSYSRGNQPQHF.

This clone was counted once. The chain links TRBV19 to TRBJ1-4; unclear D gene. This CDR3 comprises 13 residues. From germline, CDR1 is LNHDA and CDR2 SQIVND (reference sequence). V lost 5 bases to trimming and J lost 10 bases, with 14 bases between them. This chain's CDR3 is CASSPGLGGKLFF. For the CDR3, the DNA is TGTGCCAGTAGTCCGGGGTTGGGAGGAAAACTGTTTTTT.